The clone carrying this TCR beta chain came up many times. Its antigen remains unidentified. Between the trimmed V and J ends, which lost 2 bases and 7 bases, there was a span of 14 bases. Germline CDR1 is GTSNPN and CDR2 is SVGIG (reference sequence). CDR3 length: 13 residues. The sample comes from a study of Graves' ophthalmopathy and Graves' hyperthyroidism. Study findings and constraints: Ophthalmopathy progression was predicted with 70% to 71% sensitivity and about 74% specificity.

Amplification from RNA transcripts yielded the TCR beta CDR3 regions. RT-PCR in the first round used HTBI primers; a second-round multiplex PCR followed. Via MiXCR, TCRdb re-called the multiplex PCR reads, giving one row per CDR3 protein. Altogether over 500,000 distinct CDR3 sequences are present, approximately 22% being singletons, with the ten largest covering 7.1%. The clonotype was recovered from a woman younger than 30 with stable Graves' hyperthyroidism. Some clones in this sample may be carry-over from other donors' samples. This chain uses TRBV30 with TRBJ2-5; D may be TRBD1 or TRBD2 (5 bases each). What was sequenced was peripheral blood. DNA of the CDR3: TGTGCCTGGAGTTCCCTCGGGGACGGGACCCAGTACTTC. Protein sequence: CAWSSLGDGTQYF.